The 5 T cell receptor beta chains below come from one sample, sequenced in a study of human T cells and chemical hapten exposure. Each CDR3 protein is one row after TCRdb ran MiXCR on the RACE reads. The sample shows 60,000 to 80,000 distinct CDR3 sequences, about 6% of them seen only once. Time point in this sample: healthy volunteer bleed at 6 weeks. RNA extraction used unfractionated whole blood as the source of total RNA. Sequencing used whole blood. Source of these receptors: a female donor in good health. Some clones in this sample may be carry-over from other donors' samples.

This clonotype was counted ten times or more. The chain couples TRBV5-5 to TRBJ2-3; weak D call: TRBD2 (6 bases). The CDR3 contains 16 residues. Germline lookup yields CDR1 SGHKS and CDR2 YYEKEE (reference sequence). Deletions cut 4 bases from V and 2 bases from J, with 17 bases between. The CDR3 bases are TGTGCCAGCAGCCTTCGGGGGTCTCTTAACACAGATACGCAGTATTTT. Translated, it gives CASSLRGSLNTDTQYF. The full variable domain, with the rest looked up from reference TRBV5-5 and TRBJ2-3, is DAGVTQSPTHLIKTRGQQVTLRCSPISGHKSVSWYQQVLGQGPQFIFQYYEKEERGRGNFPDRFSARQFPNYSSELNVNALLLGDSALYLCASSLRGSLNTDTQYFGPGTRLTVL.

This clonotype was counted at least ten times. The chain has TRBV28 and TRBJ2-7; D possibly corresponds to TRBD1 (5 bases). Germline-derived CDR1 and CDR2 are MDHEN and SYDVKM. This CDR3 comprises 11 residues. V was shortened by 8 bases and J by 2 bases, with 7 bases between the two germline ends. The CDR3 protein is CASAGTYEQYF. Written as DNA, the CDR3 is TGTGCCAGCGCAGGGACCTACGAGCAGTACTTC.

Ten or more counts support this clonotype. The rearrangement links TRBV29-1 to TRBJ2-4, with 8 nucleotides matching TRBD1. The germline V gene encodes CDR1 SQVTM and CDR2 ANQGSEA. With 5 bases clipped from V and 0 bases from J, the junction kept 6 bases outside the gene matches. The CDR3 loop spans 15 amino acids. DNA of the CDR3: TGCAGCGTTAGGACAGGGCTTTTAGCCAAAAACATTCAGTACTTC. As protein: CSVRTGLLAKNIQYF.

In its sample, this clonotype was seen many times. The chain joins TRBV7-8 to TRBJ1-3; D gene uncertain. Germline-derived CDR1 and CDR2 are SGHVS and FQNEAQ. The CDR3 extends over 15 amino acids. Trimming removed 5 bases at V and 0 bases at J, with 11 bases between. CDR3 in amino acids: CASSPGLLSGNTIYF. CDR3 sequence (DNA): TGTGCCAGCAGCCCCGGACTGCTCTCTGGAAACACCATATATTTT.

This chain uses TRBV12-3 or TRBV12-4 with TRBJ2-3, with D uncertain. The CDR3 sequence is 15 residues long. Trimming stripped 3 bases from V and 0 bases from J, with 10 bases between. The CDR3 protein is CASSLTYTSTDTQYF. Written as DNA, the CDR3 is TGTGCCAGCAGTTTGACCTATACTAGCACAGATACGCAGTATTTT.